This T cell receptor (beta chain) was found in a study of graft-versus-host responses after intestinal transplantation. In the study overall: Those transplanted obtained multivisceral, liver-intestinal, or isolated intestinal grafts. Anti-thymocyte globulin served as induction for all recipients, who then took tacrolimus and steroids for three to four years. Study-wide results and limits: Allografts of one patient group, those with graft-donor T cell macrochimerism, had high graft-versus-host to host-versus-graft clonal ratios. An association linked early post-transplant HvG declines with peak circulating GvH clone levels.

Repertoires were generated with immunoSEQ multiplex PCR, while TCRdb's copy carries only in-frame clones and drops some. Of tens of thousands of clones listed, about 93% are singletons. Notes on this clone: The antigen is not known.

Germline values: CDR1 ENHRY, CDR2 SYGVKD. This CDR3 has 18 amino acids. V was pared by 6 bases and J by 4 bases, with 24 bases between. This specimen consisted of unstimulated CD8+ T cells sorted from spleen or lymph node cells, obtained before transplant. V is TRBV10-3 and J is TRBJ2-2, with D uncertain. This sequence originates from a human donor who was the organ donor for an intestinal transplant. The CDR3 DNA is TGTGCCATCAGGGAGAACTCCGGGTTCCCCCTCACCACCGGGGAGCTGTTTTTT. This gives the protein CAIRENSGFPLTTGELFF.